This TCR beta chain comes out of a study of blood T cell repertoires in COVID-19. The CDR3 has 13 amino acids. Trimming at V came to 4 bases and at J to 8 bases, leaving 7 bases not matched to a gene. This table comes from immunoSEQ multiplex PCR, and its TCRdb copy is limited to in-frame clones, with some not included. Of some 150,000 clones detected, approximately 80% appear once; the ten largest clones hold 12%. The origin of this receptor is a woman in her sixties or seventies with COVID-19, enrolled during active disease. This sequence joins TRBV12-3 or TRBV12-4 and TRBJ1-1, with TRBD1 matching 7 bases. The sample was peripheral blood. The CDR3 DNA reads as TGTGCCAGCAGTTACGGGACAGCGAGAGAAGCTTTCTTT. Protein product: CASSYGTAREAFF.